This T cell receptor (beta chain) derives from a study of OX40 agonist ivuxolimab in advanced cancers. The overall study: Participants, 82.7% male, averaged approximately 56 years of age, ranging from about 23 to 80. A history of anti-PD-1, anti-PD-L1 or anti-CTLA-4 therapy was acceptable, and approximately 39% had some.

Repertoires were generated with immunoSEQ multiplex PCR, while TCRdb's copy carries only in-frame clones and drops some. The sample records about 73,000 clones, around nine tenths being singletons. To note about this clone: Antigen specificity is unknown.

Germline CDR1 and CDR2: MDHEN and SYDVKM. The CDR3 loop spans 12 amino acids. The junction had 6 bases not matched to a gene; V was cut back by 2 bases and J by 13 bases. Whole-study results and caveats: There were, on average, more expanded clones in CD8+ T cells than in CD4+. CD4+ and CD8+ blood T cells expanded clonally by week 6 at 0.1 to 3.0 mg/kg.

This clonotype originated in an adult with an advanced solid tumor such as melanoma, head and neck, liver or kidney cancer. The chain couples TRBV28 to TRBJ1-2, with 8 nucleotides matching TRBD1. This material consisted of CD4+ or CD8+ T cells sorted from blood, taken in a trial of the OX40 agonist ivuxolimab. The CDR3 DNA reads as TGTGCCAGCAGTTTAGGACAGGGATTCCCCACCTTC. Translating gives CASSLGQGFPTF.